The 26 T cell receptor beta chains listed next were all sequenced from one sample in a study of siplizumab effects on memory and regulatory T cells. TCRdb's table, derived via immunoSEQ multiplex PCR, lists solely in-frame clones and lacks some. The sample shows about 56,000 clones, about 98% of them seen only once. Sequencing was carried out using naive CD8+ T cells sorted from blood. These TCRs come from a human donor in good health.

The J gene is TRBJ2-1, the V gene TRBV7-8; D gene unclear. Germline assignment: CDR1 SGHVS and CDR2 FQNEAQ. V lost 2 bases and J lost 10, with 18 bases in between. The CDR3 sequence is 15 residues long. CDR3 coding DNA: TGTGCCAGCAGCTTACTTGGGGTCCCCAGCAGGGAGCAGTTCTTC. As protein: CASSLLGVPSREQFF.

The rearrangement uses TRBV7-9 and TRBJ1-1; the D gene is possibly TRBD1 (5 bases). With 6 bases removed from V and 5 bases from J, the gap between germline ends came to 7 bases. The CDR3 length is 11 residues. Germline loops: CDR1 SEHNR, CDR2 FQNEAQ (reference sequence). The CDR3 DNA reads TGTGCCAGCAGAAAGGGGACTGAAGCTTTCTTT. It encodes CASRKGTEAFF.

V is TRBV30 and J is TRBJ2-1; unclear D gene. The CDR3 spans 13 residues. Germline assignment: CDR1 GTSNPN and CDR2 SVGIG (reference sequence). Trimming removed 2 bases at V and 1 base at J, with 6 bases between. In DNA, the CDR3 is TGTGCCTGGAGTCCCGTTTCCTACAATGAGCAGTTCTTC. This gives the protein CAWSPVSYNEQFF.

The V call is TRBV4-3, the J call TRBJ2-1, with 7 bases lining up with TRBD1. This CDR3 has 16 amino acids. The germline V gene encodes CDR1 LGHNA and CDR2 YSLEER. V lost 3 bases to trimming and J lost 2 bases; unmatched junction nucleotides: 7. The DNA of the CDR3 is TGCGCCAGCAGCCAGGACAGGATACCCACCTACAATGAGCAGTTCTTC. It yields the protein CASSQDRIPTYNEQFF.

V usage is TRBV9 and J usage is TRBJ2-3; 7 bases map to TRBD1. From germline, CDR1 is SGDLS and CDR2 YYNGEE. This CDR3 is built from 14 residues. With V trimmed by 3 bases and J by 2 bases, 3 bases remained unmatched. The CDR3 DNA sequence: TGTGCCAGCAGCGGAGACAGGGTCACAGATACGCAGTATTTT. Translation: CASSGDRVTDTQYF.

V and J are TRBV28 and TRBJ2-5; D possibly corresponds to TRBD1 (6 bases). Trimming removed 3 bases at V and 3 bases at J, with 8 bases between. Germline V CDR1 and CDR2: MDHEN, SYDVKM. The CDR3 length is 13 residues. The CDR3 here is CASSFDRKETQYF. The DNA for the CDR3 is TGTGCCAGCAGTTTTGACAGGAAAGAGACCCAGTACTTC.

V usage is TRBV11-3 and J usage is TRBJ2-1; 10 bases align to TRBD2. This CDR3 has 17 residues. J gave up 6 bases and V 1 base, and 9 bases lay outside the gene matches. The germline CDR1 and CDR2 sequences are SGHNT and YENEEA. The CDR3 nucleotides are TGTGCCAGCAGCTTAGCATCAGGACTAGCGGATCTCAATGAGCAGTTCTTC. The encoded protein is CASSLASGLADLNEQFF.

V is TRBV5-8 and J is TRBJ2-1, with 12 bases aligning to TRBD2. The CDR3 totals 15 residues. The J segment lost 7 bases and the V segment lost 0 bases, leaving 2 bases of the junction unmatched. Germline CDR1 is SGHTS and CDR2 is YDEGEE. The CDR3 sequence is CASSLGTSGNNEQFF. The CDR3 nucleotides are TGTGCCAGCAGCTTGGGGACTAGCGGGAATAATGAGCAGTTCTTC. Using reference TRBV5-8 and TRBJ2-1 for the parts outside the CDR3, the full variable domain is EAGVTQSPTHLIKTRGQQATLRCSPISGHTSVYWYQQALGLGLQFLLWYDEGEERNRGNFPPRFSGRQFPNYSSELNVNALELEDSALYLCASSLGTSGNNEQFFGPGTRLTVL.

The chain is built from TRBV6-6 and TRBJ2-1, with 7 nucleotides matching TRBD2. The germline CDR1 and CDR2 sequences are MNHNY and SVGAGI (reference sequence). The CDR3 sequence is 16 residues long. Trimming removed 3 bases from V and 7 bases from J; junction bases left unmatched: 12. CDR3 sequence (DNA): TGTGCCAGCAGTTATTCTAGCGGCCCCGGGGGGAATGAGCAGTTCTTC. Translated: CASSYSSGPGGNEQFF.

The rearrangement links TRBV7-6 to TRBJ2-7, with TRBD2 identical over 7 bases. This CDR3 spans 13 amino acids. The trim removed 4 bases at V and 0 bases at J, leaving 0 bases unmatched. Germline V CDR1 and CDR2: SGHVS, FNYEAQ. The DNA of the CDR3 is TGTGCCAGCAGCTCGGGGGGCTCCTACGAGCAGTACTTC. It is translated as CASSSGGSYEQYF.

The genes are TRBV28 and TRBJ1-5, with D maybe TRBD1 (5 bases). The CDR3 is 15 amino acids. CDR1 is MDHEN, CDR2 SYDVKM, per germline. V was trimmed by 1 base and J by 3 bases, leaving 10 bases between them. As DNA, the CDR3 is TGTGCCAGCAGTTTATCCGGGGGGTTCAATCAGCCCCAGCATTTT. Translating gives CASSLSGGFNQPQHF.

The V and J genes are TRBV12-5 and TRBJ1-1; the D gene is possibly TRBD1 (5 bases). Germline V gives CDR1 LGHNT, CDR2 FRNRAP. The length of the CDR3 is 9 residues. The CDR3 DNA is TGTGCCGTCAGGGCTGAAGCTTTCTTT. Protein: CAVRAEAFF.

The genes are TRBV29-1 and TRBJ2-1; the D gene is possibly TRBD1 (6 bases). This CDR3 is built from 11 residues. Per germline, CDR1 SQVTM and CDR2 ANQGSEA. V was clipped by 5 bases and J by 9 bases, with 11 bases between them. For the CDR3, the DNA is TGCAGCGTTCTCTTCAGGGGTGAGCAGTTCTTC. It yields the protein CSVLFRGEQFF.

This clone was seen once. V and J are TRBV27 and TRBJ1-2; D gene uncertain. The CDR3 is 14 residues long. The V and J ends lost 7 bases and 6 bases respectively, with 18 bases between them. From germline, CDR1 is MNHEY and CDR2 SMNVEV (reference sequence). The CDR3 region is CASNFRWRADGYTF. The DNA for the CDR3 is TGTGCCAGCAATTTTAGATGGAGGGCGGATGGCTACACCTTC.

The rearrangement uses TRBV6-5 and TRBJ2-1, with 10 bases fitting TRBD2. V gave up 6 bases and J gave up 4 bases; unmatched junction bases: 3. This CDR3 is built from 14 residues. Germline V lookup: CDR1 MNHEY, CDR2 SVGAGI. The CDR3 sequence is CASSQTSGYNEQFF. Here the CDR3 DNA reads TGTGCCAGCAGCCAGACTAGCGGGTACAATGAGCAGTTCTTC.

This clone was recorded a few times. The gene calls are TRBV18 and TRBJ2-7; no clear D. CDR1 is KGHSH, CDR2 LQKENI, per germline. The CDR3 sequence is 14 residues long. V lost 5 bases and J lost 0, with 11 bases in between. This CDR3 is CASSGVDVSYEQYF. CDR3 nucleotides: TGTGCCAGCTCAGGCGTGGACGTCTCCTACGAGCAGTACTTC.

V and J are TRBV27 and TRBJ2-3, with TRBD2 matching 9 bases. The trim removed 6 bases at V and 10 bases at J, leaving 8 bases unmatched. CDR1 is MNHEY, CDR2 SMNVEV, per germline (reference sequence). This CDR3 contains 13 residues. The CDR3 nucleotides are TGTGCCAGCAGCCTAAATAGCGGGGGTGCGCAGTATTTT. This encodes CASSLNSGGAQYF.

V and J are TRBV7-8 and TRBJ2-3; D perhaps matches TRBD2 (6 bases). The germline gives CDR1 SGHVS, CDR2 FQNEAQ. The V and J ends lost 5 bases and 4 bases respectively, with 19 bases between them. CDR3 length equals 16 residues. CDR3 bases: TGTGCCAGCAGCGGTTTGAACCGGGGGTGGGCAGATACGCAGTATTTT. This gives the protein CASSGLNRGWADTQYF.

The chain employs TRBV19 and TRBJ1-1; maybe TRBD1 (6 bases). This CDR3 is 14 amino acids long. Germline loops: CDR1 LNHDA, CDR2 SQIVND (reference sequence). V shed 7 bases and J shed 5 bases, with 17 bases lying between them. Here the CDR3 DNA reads TGTGCCAGTAACCTAGGGGGAGGGGCGACTGAAGCTTTCTTT. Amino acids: CASNLGGGATEAFF.

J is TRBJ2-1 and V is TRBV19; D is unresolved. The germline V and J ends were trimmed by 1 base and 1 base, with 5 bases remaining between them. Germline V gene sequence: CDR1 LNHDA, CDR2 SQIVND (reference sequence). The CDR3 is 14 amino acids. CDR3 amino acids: CASSIADSYNEQFF. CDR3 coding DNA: TGTGCCAGTAGTATAGCGGATTCCTACAATGAGCAGTTCTTC.

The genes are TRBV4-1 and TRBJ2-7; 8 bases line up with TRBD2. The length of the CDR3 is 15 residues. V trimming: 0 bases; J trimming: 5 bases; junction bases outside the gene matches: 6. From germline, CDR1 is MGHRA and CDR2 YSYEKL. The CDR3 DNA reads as TGCGCCAGCAGCCAAGATCGATCGGGGGGGGACGAGCAGTACTTC. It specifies CASSQDRSGGDEQYF.

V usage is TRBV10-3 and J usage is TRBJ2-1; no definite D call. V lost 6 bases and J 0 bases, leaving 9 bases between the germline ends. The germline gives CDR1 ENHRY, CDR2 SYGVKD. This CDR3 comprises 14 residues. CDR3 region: CAISSDTSYNEQFF. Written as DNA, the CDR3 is TGTGCCATCAGCTCCGATACCTCCTACAATGAGCAGTTCTTC.

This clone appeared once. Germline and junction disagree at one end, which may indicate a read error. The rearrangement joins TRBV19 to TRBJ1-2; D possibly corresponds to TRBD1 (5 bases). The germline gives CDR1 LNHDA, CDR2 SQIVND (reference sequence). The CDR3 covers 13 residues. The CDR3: CASSIDWGYGHTF. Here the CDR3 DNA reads TGTGCCAGTAGTATTGATTGGGGGTATGGCCACACCTTC. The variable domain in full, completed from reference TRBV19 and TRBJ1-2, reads DGGITQSPKYLFRKEGQNVTLSCEQNLNHDAMYWYRQDPGQGLRLIYYSQIVNDFQKGDIAEGYSVSREKKESFPLTVTSAQKNPTAFYLCASSIDWGYGHTFGSGTRLTVV.

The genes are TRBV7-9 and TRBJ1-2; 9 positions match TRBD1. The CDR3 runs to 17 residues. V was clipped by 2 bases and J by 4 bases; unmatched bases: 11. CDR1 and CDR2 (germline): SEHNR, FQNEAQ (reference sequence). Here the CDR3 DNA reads TGTGCCAGCAGCTTATCGGGACAGGGATCATCTGGCTATGGCTACACCTTC. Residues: CASSLSGQGSSGYGYTF.

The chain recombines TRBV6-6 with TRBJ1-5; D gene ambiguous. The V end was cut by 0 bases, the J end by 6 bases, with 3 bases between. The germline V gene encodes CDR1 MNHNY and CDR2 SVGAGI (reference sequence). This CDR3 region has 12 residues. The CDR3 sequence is CASSYSIQPQHF. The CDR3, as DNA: TGTGCCAGCAGTTACTCGATTCAGCCCCAGCATTTT.

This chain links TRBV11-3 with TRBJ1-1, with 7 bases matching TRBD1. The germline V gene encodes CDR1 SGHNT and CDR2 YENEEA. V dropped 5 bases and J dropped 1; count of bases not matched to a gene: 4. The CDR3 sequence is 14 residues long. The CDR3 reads CASSLRTGNTEAFF. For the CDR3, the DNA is TGTGCCAGCAGCCTACGGACAGGGAACACTGAAGCTTTCTTT.